The T cell receptor (beta chain) under discussion was sequenced for a study of cytomegalovirus exposure and HLA in healthy donors. Study conclusions and caveats: Another analysis was done later, and it associated around 15,000 TCR beta sequences with HLA alleles at 0.05 false discovery rate. An analysis that came later showed most CMV-associated TCR beta chains appearing HLA-restricted.

A word on this clone: Its cognate antigen is unknown.

Germline lookup yields CDR1 ENHRY and CDR2 SYGVKD. The CDR3 has 18 amino acids. Trimming cost V 0 bases and J 2 bases, with 20 bases left between them. The PCR had 60 Vbeta and 13 Jbeta primers. The method was immunoSEQ multiplex PCR; TCRdb's version includes in-frame clones alone and lacks a portion of them. The sample yields approximately 150,000 clones, 80% seen once. This rearrangement joins TRBV10-3 to TRBJ2-7; D possibly corresponds to TRBD2 (5 bases). The clonotype originates from a man between 25 and 39 years old in good health and CMV-seronegative. The sample comprised PBMCs. CDR3 coding DNA: TGTGCCATCAGTGAGTCTAGGTGGGGAGAACCCGACCCCTACGAGCAGTACTTC. This codes for CAISESRWGEPDPYEQYF.